One and the same sample provided the 13 T cell receptor beta chains below, sequenced in a study of blood T cell repertoires in COVID-19. This table comes from immunoSEQ multiplex PCR, and its TCRdb copy is limited to in-frame clones, with some not included. The table has a few hundred thousand clones, around 86% seen once. The sequenced sample consisted of peripheral blood. All receptors derive from a woman younger than 45 with active or convalescent COVID-19.

The rearrangement links TRBV7-2 to TRBJ2-3, with TRBD1 identical over 12 bases. The CDR3 is 14 residues long. Germline trimming cut 3 bases from V and 13 bases from J; bases unmatched to any gene: 8. Germline assignment: CDR1 SGHTA and CDR2 FQGNSA. CDR3 nucleotide sequence: TGTGCCAGCAGCTTGCCCCGAGGGACAGGGGGCAAGTATTTT. It codes for CASSLPRGTGGKYF.

The genes are TRBV28 and TRBJ1-1, with D possibly being TRBD1 (5 bases). V lost 6 bases to trimming and J lost 4 bases, with 15 bases between them. The CDR3 extends over 14 amino acids. The germline V gene has CDR1 MDHEN and CDR2 SYDVKM. Written as DNA, the CDR3 is TGTGCCAGCAGCCCAGCGGGGCGGAGCACTGAAGCTTTCTTT. Its translation: CASSPAGRSTEAFF.

This chain uses TRBV5-6 with TRBJ2-7; 8 positions agree with TRBD1. After removal of 3 bases from V and 3 bases from J, the junction contained 8 bases not matched to a gene. CDR3 size: 15 residues. CDR1 and CDR2 from the germline V gene are SGHDT and YYEEEE. The CDR3 DNA sequence: TGTGCCAGCAGCTCCACCGGGACAGGTAACTACGAGCAGTACTTC. Protein: CASSSTGTGNYEQYF.

V is TRBV27 and J is TRBJ2-7, with 9 positions matching TRBD1. Germline values: CDR1 MNHEY, CDR2 SMNVEV (reference sequence). Trimming at V came to 0 bases and at J to 3 bases, leaving 6 bases not matched to a gene. The CDR3 has 16 amino acids. The CDR3 coding sequence is TGTGCCAGCAGTTTATCACCGACAGGGGGGGGCTACGAGCAGTACTTC. Translating it yields CASSLSPTGGGYEQYF.

The chain has TRBV6-2 or TRBV6-3 and TRBJ2-7; 7 bases are a match to TRBD1. The CDR3 loop spans 17 amino acids. The trim removed 5 bases at V and 0 bases at J, leaving 13 bases unmatched. Germline V CDR1 and CDR2: MNHEY, SVGEGT. This chain's CDR3 is CASSRNRDSQSSYEQYF. CDR3 coding DNA: TGTGCCAGCAGTCGTAACCGGGACAGCCAAAGCTCCTACGAGCAGTACTTC.

This chain links TRBV6-5 with TRBJ1-2; 7 nucleotides line up with TRBD1. J gave up 7 bases and V 5 bases, and 4 bases lay outside the gene matches. Looked up from germline, CDR1 is MNHEY and CDR2 is SVGAGI. There are 12 residues in the CDR3. As DNA, the CDR3 is TGTGCCAGCAGTAGATCAGGGGGTGGCTACACCTTC. Residues: CASSRSGGGYTF.

This rearrangement joins TRBV27 to TRBJ2-1; TRBD2 matches 9 bases. The trim removed 5 bases at V and 2 bases at J, leaving 4 bases unmatched. CDR3 length: 15 residues. The germline gives CDR1 MNHEY, CDR2 SMNVEV (reference sequence). Here the CDR3 reads CASSPLAGAYNEQFF. In nucleotides, the CDR3 is TGTGCCAGCAGTCCATTAGCGGGGGCCTACAATGAGCAGTTCTTC.

J is TRBJ1-2 and V is TRBV9, with 8 positions matching TRBD1. The V and J ends lost 2 bases and 8 bases, in that order; junction bases with no gene match: 11. This CDR3 is built from 15 residues. Per germline, CDR1 SGDLS and CDR2 YYNGEE. CDR3 loop: CASSVTGGGLEGYTF. In nucleotides, the CDR3 is TGTGCCAGCAGCGTTACAGGGGGTGGTTTAGAAGGCTACACCTTC.

V gene TRBV19 combines with J gene TRBJ2-7; no clear D gene. The V end lost 1 base, the J end lost 2 bases, and 6 bases lay between the germline ends. CDR1 is LNHDA and CDR2 is SQIVND in the germline V gene (reference sequence). The CDR3 has 13 amino acids. The CDR3 loop reads CASSIARAYEQYF. CDR3 nucleotides: TGTGCCAGTAGTATAGCCCGAGCCTACGAGCAGTACTTC. The whole variable domain, filled in from reference TRBV19 and TRBJ2-7, reads DGGITQSPKYLFRKEGQNVTLSCEQNLNHDAMYWYRQDPGQGLRLIYYSQIVNDFQKGDIAEGYSVSREKKESFPLTVTSAQKNPTAFYLCASSIARAYEQYFGPGTRLTVT.

J is TRBJ2-3 and V is TRBV30; D is perhaps TRBD2 (6 bases). Trimming removed 3 bases from V and 0 bases from J, with 13 bases in between. Germline CDR1 is GTSNPN and CDR2 is SVGIG (reference sequence). The CDR3 is 15 residues long. The chain's CDR3 is CAWSSGETSTDTQYF. The CDR3 DNA follows: TGTGCCTGGAGCTCGGGGGAGACTAGCACAGATACGCAGTATTTT.

The gene calls are TRBV27 and TRBJ1-2; 8 positions match TRBD1. Trimming at V came to 3 bases and at J to 4 bases, leaving 7 bases not matched to a gene. The CDR3 covers 15 residues. Per germline, CDR1 MNHEY and CDR2 SMNVEV (reference sequence). The CDR3 spells CASSFGDRLAYGYTF. The CDR3 coding sequence is TGTGCCAGCAGTTTTGGGGACAGGCTGGCCTATGGCTACACCTTC.

Regarding this clone: Distinct nucleotide sequences in the sample also encode this CDR3. The chain links TRBV5-6 to TRBJ1-5, with D perhaps matching TRBD1 (5 bases). Trimming stripped 2 bases from V and 2 bases from J, with 11 bases between. The CDR3 is 15 residues long. From germline, CDR1 is SGHDT and CDR2 YYEEEE. The CDR3, as DNA: TGTGCCAGCAGCTTTCAAGGGGCGGGCAATCAGCCCCAGCATTTT. Encoded protein: CASSFQGAGNQPQHF.

The chain has TRBV29-1 and TRBJ2-3; 9 nucleotides match TRBD2. CDR1 SQVTM and CDR2 ANQGSEA come from the germline V gene. The CDR3 has 16 residues. The junction had 6 bases not matched to a gene; V was cut back by 1 base and J by 1 base. The CDR3 here is CSVEGLAGSRTDTQYF. CDR3 coding DNA: TGCAGCGTTGAAGGCCTAGCGGGGAGCCGCACAGATACGCAGTATTTT.